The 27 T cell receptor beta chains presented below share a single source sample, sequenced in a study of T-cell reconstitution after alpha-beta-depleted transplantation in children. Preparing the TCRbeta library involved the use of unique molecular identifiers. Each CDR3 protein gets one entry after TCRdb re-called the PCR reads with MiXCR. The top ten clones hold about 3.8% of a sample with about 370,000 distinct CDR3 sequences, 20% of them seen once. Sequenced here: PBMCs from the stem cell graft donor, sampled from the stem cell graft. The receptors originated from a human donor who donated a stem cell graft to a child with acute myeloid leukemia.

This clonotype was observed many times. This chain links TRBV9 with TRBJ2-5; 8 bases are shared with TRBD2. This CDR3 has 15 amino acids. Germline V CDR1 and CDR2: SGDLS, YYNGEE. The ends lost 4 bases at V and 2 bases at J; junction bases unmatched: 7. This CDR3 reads CASSPHPSGQETQYF. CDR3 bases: TGTGCCAGCAGCCCCCATCCTAGCGGGCAAGAGACCCAGTACTTC.

The DNA of the CDR3 is TGTGCCAGCAGCTCGATAGGACAGGGGGCACTGGAGACCCAGTACTTC. Translated, it gives CASSSIGQGALETQYF. The chain is built from TRBV7-2 and TRBJ2-5; TRBD1 aligns across 11 bases. After removal of 4 bases from V and 5 bases from J, the junction contained 9 bases not matched to a gene. This CDR3 is 16 amino acids long. Germline CDR1 SGHTA, CDR2 FQGNSA.

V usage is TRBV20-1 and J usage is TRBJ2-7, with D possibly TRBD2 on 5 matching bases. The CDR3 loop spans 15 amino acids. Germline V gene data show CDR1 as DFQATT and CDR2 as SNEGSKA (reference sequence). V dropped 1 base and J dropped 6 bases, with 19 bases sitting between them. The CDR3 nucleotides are TGCAGTGCTAGAGGTGGGCGGGCCACCCGGGGCGAGCAGTACTTC. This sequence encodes CSARGGRATRGEQYF.

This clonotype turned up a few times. CDR3 coding DNA: TGCGCCAGCAGCTCGACGGAGATCAATGAGCAGTTCTTC. Residues: CASSSTEINEQFF. The J gene is TRBJ2-1, the V gene TRBV5-1; D is undetermined. Per the germline V gene, CDR1 is SGHRS and CDR2 is YFSETQ. The ends were cut back, 3 bases at V and 6 bases at J, with 10 bases in the middle. This CDR3 has 13 amino acids.

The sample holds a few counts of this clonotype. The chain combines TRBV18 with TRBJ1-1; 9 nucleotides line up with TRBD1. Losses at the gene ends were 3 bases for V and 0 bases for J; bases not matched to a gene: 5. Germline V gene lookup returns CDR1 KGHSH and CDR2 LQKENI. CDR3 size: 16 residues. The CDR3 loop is CASSPGQGPLNTEAFF. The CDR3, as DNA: TGTGCCAGCTCACCGGGACAGGGACCCTTGAACACTGAAGCTTTCTTT.

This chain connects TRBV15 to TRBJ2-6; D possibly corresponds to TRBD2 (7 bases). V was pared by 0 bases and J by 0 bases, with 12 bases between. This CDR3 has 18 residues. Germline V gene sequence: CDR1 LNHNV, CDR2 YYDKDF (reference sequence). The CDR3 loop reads CATSRDAGAGSGANVLTF. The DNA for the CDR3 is TGTGCCACCAGCAGAGATGCGGGGGCGGGCTCTGGGGCCAACGTCCTGACTTTC.

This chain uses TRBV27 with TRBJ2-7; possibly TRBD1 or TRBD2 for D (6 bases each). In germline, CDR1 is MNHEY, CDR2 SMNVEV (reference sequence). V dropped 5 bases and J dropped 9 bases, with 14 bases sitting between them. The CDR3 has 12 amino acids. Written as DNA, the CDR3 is TGTGCCAGCAGTCCCGGGGGCCCGGGGCAGTACTTC. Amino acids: CASSPGGPGQYF.

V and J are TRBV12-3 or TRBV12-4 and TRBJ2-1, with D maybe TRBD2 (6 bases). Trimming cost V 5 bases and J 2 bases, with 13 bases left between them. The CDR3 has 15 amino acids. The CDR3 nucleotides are TGTGCCAGCAGTCGGGACTTCTCGACCTACAATGAGCAGTTCTTC. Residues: CASSRDFSTYNEQFF.

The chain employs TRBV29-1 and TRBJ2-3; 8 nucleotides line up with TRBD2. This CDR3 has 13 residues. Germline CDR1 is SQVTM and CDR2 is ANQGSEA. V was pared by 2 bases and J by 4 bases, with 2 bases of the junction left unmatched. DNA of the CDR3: TGCAGCGTTGAAAGCGGGAGCCCAGATACGCAGTATTTT. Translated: CSVESGSPDTQYF.

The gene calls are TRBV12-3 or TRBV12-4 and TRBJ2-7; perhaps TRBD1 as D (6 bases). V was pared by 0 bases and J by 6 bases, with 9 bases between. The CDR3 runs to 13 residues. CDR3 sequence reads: CASSLASRGEQYF. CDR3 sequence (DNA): TGTGCCAGCAGTTTAGCGTCCAGGGGCGAGCAGTACTTC.

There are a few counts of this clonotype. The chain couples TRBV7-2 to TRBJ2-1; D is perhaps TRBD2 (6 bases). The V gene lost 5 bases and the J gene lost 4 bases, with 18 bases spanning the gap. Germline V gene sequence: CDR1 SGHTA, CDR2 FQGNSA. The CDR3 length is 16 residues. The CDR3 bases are TGTGCCAGCAGCCCGTTGTGGAGGGGCAAATACAATGAGCAGTTCTTC. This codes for CASSPLWRGKYNEQFF.

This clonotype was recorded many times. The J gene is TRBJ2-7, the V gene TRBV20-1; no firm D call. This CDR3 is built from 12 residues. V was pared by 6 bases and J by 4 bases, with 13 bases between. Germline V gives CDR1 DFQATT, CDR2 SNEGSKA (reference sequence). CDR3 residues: CSALKARYEQYF. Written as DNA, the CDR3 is TGCAGTGCCTTAAAGGCGAGATACGAGCAGTACTTC.

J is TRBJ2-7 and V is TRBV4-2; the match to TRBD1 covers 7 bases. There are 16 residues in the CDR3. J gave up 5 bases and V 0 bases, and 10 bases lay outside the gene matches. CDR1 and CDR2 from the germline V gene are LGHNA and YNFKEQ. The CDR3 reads CASSQEGERQGDEQYF. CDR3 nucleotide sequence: TGTGCCAGCAGCCAAGAAGGAGAGCGACAGGGAGACGAGCAGTACTTC.

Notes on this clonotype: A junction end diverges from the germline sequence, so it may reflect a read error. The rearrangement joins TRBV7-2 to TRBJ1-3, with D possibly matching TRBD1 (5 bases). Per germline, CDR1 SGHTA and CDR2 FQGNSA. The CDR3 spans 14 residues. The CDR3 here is CASSPPGTTNAIYF. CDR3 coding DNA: TGTGCCAGCAGCCCCCCCGGGACCACAAACGCCATATATTTT.

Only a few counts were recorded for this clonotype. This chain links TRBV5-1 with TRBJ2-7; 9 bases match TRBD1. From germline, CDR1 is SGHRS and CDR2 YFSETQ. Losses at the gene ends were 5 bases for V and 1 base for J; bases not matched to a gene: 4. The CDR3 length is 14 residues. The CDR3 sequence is CASSWTGDSYEQYF. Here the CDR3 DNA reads TGCGCCAGCAGTTGGACAGGGGATTCCTACGAGCAGTACTTC.

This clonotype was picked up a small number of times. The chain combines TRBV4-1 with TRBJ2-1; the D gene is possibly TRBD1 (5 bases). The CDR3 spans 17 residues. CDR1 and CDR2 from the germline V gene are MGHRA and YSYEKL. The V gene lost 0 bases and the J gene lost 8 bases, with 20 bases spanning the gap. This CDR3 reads CASSQDNRQSVGDEQFF. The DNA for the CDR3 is TGCGCCAGCAGCCAAGATAATAGGCAGTCCGTAGGGGATGAGCAGTTCTTC.

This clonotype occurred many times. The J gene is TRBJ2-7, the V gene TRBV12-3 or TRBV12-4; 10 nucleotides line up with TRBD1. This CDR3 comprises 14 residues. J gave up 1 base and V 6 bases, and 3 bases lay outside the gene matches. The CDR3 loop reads CASRPGQGSYEQYF. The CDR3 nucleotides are TGTGCCAGCAGGCCGGGACAGGGGTCCTACGAGCAGTACTTC.

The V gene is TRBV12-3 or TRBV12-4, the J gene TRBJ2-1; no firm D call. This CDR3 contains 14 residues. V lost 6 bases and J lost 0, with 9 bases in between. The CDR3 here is CASRYSSSYNEQFF. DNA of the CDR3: TGTGCCAGCAGGTACAGCAGCTCCTACAATGAGCAGTTCTTC.

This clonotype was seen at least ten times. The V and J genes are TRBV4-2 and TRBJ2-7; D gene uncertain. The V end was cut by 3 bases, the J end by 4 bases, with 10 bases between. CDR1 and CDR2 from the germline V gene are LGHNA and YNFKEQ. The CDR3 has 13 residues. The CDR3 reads CASSQEVIYEQYF. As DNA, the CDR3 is TGTGCCAGCAGCCAGGAAGTGATATACGAGCAGTACTTC.

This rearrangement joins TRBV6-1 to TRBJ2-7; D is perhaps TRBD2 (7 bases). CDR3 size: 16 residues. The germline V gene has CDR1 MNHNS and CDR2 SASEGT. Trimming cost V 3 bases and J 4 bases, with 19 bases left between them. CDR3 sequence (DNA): TGTGCCAGCAGTGACCCGCGAGGGGGGAGGGGTTACGAGCAGTACTTC. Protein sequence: CASSDPRGGRGYEQYF.

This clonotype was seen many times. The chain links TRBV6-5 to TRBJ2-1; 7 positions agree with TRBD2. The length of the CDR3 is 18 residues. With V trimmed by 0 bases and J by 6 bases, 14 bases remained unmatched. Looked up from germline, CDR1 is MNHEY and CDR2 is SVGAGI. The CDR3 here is CASSYSGWGGNRFNEQFF. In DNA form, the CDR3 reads TGTGCCAGCAGTTACTCAGGGTGGGGGGGAAATCGGTTCAATGAGCAGTTCTTC.

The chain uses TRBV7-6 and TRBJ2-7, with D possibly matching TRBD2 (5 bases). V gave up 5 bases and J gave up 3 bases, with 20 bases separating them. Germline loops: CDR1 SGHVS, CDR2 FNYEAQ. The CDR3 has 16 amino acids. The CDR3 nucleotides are TGTGCCAGCAGCCAACTCGGAGCGGACGCCGGCTACGAGCAGTACTTC. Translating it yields CASSQLGADAGYEQYF.

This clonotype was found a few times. Here the CDR3 DNA reads TGTGCCAGCAGTTTGGGGGTGACAGGGATTCCTGAAGCTTTCTTT. Residues: CASSLGVTGIPEAFF. The V call is TRBV12-3 or TRBV12-4, the J call TRBJ1-1, with 7 bases lining up with TRBD1. This CDR3 region has 15 residues. With 3 bases clipped from V and 6 bases from J, the junction kept 10 bases outside the gene matches.

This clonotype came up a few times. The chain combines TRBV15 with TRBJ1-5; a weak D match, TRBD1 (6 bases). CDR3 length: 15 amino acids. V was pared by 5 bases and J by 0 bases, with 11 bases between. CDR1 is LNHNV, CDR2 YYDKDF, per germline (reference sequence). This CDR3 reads CATSDRYDSNQPQHF. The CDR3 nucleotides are TGTGCCACCAGCGACAGGTACGATAGCAATCAGCCCCAGCATTTT. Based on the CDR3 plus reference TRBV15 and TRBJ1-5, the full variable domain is DAMVIQNPRYQVTQFGKPVTLSCSQTLNHNVMYWYQQKSSQAPKLLFHYYDKDFNNEADTPDNFQSRRPNTSFCFLDIRSPGLGDTAMYLCATSDRYDSNQPQHFGDGTRLSIL.

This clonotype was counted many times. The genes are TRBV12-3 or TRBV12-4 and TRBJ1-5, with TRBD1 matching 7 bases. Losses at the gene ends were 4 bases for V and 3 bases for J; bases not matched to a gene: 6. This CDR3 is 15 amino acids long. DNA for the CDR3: TGTGCCAGCAGTTACCGACAGGGCTCCAATCAGCCCCAGCATTTT. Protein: CASSYRQGSNQPQHF.

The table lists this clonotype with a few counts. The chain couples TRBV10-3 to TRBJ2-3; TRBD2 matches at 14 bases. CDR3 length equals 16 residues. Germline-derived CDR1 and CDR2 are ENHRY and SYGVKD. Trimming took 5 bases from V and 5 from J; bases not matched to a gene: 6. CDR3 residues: CAISTTSGRAKDTQYF. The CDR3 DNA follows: TGTGCCATCAGTACGACTAGCGGGAGGGCCAAAGATACGCAGTATTTT.

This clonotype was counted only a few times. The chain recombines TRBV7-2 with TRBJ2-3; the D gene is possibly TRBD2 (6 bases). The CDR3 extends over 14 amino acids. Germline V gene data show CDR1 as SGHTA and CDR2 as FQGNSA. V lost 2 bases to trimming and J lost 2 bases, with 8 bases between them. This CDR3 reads CASSLLRDTDTQYF. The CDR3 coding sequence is TGTGCCAGCAGCTTATTGCGGGACACAGATACGCAGTATTTT. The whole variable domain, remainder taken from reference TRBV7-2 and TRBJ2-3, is GAGVSQSPSNKVTEKGKDVELRCDPISGHTALYWYRQSLGQGLEFLIYFQGNSAPDKSGLPSDRFSAERTGGSVSTLTIQRTQQEDSAVYLCASSLLRDTDTQYFGPGTRLTVL.